Below, 5 T cell receptor beta chains from the same sample are listed, as sequenced in a study of cytotoxic CD8 clonotypes in ibrutinib-treated CLL. The assay was immunoSEQ multiplex PCR, and TCRdb's table has in-frame clones only and misses some. Here the sample spans about 49,000 clones, roughly 53% being singletons. The sequencing used PBMCs, collected after 12 months of ibrutinib treatment. Receptors originate from a human donor with chronic lymphocytic leukemia.

V and J are TRBV2 and TRBJ1-4, with 10 nucleotides matching TRBD1. The CDR3 spans 14 residues. J was trimmed by 7 bases and V by 6 bases; bases with no gene match: 5. Germline V gives CDR1 SNHLY, CDR2 FYNNEI. This CDR3 is CASRTDRGAEKLFF. The CDR3 bases are TGTGCCAGCAGAACGGACAGGGGGGCTGAAAAACTGTTTTTT. Complete variable domain (other parts from reference TRBV2 and TRBJ1-4): EPEVTQTPSHQVTQMGQEVILRCVPISNHLYFYWYRQILGQKVEFLVSFYNNEISEKSEIFDDQFSVERPDGSNFTLKIRSTKLEDSAMYFCASRTDRGAEKLFFGSGTQLSVL.

The rearrangement joins TRBV7-2 to TRBJ2-7; D gene unclear. Germline V lookup: CDR1 SGHTA, CDR2 FQGNSA. This CDR3 has 12 residues. Trimming removed 5 bases from V and 2 bases from J, with 7 bases in between. The CDR3 nucleotides are TGTGCCAGCAGCCCCCAGGCCTACGAGCAGTACTTC. Its translation: CASSPQAYEQYF.

This clone was recorded at least ten times. J is TRBJ1-2 and V is TRBV2, with TRBD1 as a possible D gene (5 bases). This CDR3 has 13 amino acids. Looked up from germline, CDR1 is SNHLY and CDR2 is FYNNEI. V lost 0 bases to trimming and J lost 8 bases, with 10 bases between them. The chain's CDR3 is CASSEAEGQGYTF. Here the CDR3 DNA reads TGTGCCAGCAGTGAAGCGGAGGGGCAGGGCTACACCTTC. Combining the CDR3 with reference TRBV2 and TRBJ1-2 gives the whole variable domain EPEVTQTPSHQVTQMGQEVILRCVPISNHLYFYWYRQILGQKVEFLVSFYNNEISEKSEIFDDQFSVERPDGSNFTLKIRSTKLEDSAMYFCASSEAEGQGYTFGSGTRLTVV.

The chain joins TRBV18 to TRBJ2-1, with unresolved D. The CDR3 runs to 14 residues. Per germline, CDR1 KGHSH and CDR2 LQKENI. V lost 6 bases and J 4 bases, leaving 13 bases between the germline ends. In DNA, the CDR3 is TGTGCCAGCTCCCCGGCTGTCGATTACAATGAGCAGTTCTTC. Translation: CASSPAVDYNEQFF.

V usage is TRBV28 and J usage is TRBJ1-2; D uncertain. V was trimmed by 1 base and J by 4 bases, leaving 13 bases between them. The CDR3 length is 15 residues. Germline CDR1 reads MDHEN; CDR2 reads SYDVKM. Here the CDR3 DNA reads TGTGCCAGCAGTTTATCTCCCACGGCTATCTATGGCTACACCTTC. Amino acid sequence: CASSLSPTAIYGYTF.